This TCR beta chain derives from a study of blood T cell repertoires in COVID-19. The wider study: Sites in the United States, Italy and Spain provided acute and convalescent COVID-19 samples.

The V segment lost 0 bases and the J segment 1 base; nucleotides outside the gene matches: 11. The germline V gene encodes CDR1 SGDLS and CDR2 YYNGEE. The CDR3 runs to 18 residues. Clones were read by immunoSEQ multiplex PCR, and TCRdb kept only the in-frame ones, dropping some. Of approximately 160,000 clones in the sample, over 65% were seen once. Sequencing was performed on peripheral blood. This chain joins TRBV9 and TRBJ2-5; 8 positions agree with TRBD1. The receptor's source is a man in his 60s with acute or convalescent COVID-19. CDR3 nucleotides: TGTGCCAGCAGCGTAGAAGGGCAGGGGGCGGCCTTCCAAGAGACCCAGTACTTC. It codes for CASSVEGQGAAFQETQYF.